This T cell receptor beta chain derives from a study of T cell repertoires in cytomegalovirus infection. Turning to the study itself: Public TCR beta signatures provided an indication of both CMV infection and a matching HLA type.

Trimming shortened V by 2 bases and J by 2 bases, and 16 bases separated the two germline ends. This CDR3 has 16 amino acids. CDR1 is SGHDT and CDR2 is YYEEEE in the germline V gene. This clonotype was found a few times. Its target is unknown. MiXCR was run by TCRdb on the reads, yielding one entry per CDR3 protein. The sample includes about half a million distinct CDR3 sequences, 30% to 40% of them seen just once. General study results and limits: Individuals carrying CMV plus the relevant HLA were identified by cumulative frequency of public TCR beta families. The ex vivo response was dominated by HLA-C-restricted CMV-specific TCR beta clonotypes.

The J gene is TRBJ1-1, the V gene TRBV5-6; possibly TRBD1 for D (5 bases). This clonotype was obtained from a human donor in good health (CMV status not recorded). Some clones in this sample may be carry-over from other donors' samples. This specimen consisted of cultured PBMCs, obtained from culture after CMV antigen stimulation. The CDR3 here is CASSFISGGINTEAFF. In DNA form, the CDR3 reads TGTGCCAGCAGCTTCATCTCCGGGGGAATTAACACTGAAGCTTTCTTT.